This T cell receptor (beta chain) came from a study of Graves' ophthalmopathy and Graves' hyperthyroidism. Researchers took RNA transcripts and amplified TCR beta CDR3 regions from them. The first-round RT-PCR employed HTBI primers together with the Qiagen OneStep RT-PCR kit. A multiplex PCR was then performed as the second round. TCRdb processed the multiplex PCR reads anew with MiXCR; each CDR3 protein has one entry. This table has about 700,000 distinct CDR3 sequences, roughly two fifths appearing once. This CDR3 has 13 amino acids. The V and J ends lost 8 bases and 2 bases respectively, with 7 bases between them. The germline V gene encodes CDR1 WNHNN and CDR2 SYGVQD (reference sequence). This clonotype is categorized as medium-sized (0.01 to 0.1%).

The sequenced sample consisted of peripheral blood. The clonotype comes from an adult man with Graves' ophthalmopathy. The chain recombines TRBV10-1 with TRBJ1-6; maybe TRBD1 (6 bases). The CDR3 nucleotides read TGCGCCAGCCGGGACACCTATAATTCACCCCTCCACTTT. This translates into CASRDTYNSPLHF.